These 29 T cell receptor beta chains share one sample of origin, sequenced in a study of T cell responses to AZD1222 COVID-19 vaccine. The data were produced by immunoSEQ multiplex PCR, yet TCRdb's version contains in-frame clones alone and is incomplete. The sample holds tens of thousands of clones; 85% are singletons and the top ten take 4.5% to 5%. The starting material was peripheral blood, obtained 28 days after the second AZD1222 dose. Receptors were obtained from an adult who received the AZD1222 COVID-19 vaccine.

Here the CDR3 reads CASSQELGPGTDTQYF. The DNA of the CDR3 is TGTGCCAGCAGCCAAGAGTTGGGGCCAGGAACAGATACGCAGTATTTT. The J gene is TRBJ2-3, the V gene TRBV4-2; possible D gene TRBD1, 5 bases. CDR3 length: 16 residues. Germline loops: CDR1 LGHNA, CDR2 YNFKEQ. Trimming removed 0 bases from V and 3 bases from J, with 13 bases in between.

This chain connects TRBV3-1 (or the pseudogene TRBV3-2) to TRBJ2-2; a possible D gene is TRBD1 (5 bases). The germline V and J ends were trimmed by 4 bases and 2 bases, with 8 bases remaining between them. The germline V gene encodes CDR1 LGHDT and CDR2 YNNKEL (reference sequence). The CDR3 spans 14 residues. The CDR3 DNA follows: TGTGCCAGCAGCCGAGACAGAAACACCGGGGAGCTGTTTTTT. Encoded protein: CASSRDRNTGELFF.

The chain is built from TRBV5-1 and TRBJ2-5; possible D gene TRBD1, 6 bases. The V end lost 8 bases, the J end lost 7 bases, and 21 bases lay between the germline ends. The CDR3 is 14 residues long. Germline values: CDR1 SGHRS, CDR2 YFSETQ. The DNA for the CDR3 is TGCGCCAGTAGCCGGGACACTGAGGGCGGGACCCAGTACTTC. This translates into CASSRDTEGGTQYF. Full variable domain (missing parts from reference TRBV5-1 and TRBJ2-5): KAGVTQTPRYLIKTRGQQVTLSCSPISGHRSVSWYQQTPGQGLQFLFEYFSETQRNKGNFPGRFSGRQFSNSRSEMNVSTLELGDSALYLCASSRDTEGGTQYFGPGTRLLVL.

This chain connects TRBV24-1 to TRBJ1-3; D is ambiguous. The V and J ends lost 9 bases and 0 bases respectively, with 14 bases between them. Per germline, CDR1 KGHDR and CDR2 SFDVKD. The CDR3 length is 15 residues. The CDR3 is CATGSTESSGNTIYF. The CDR3 nucleotides read TGTGCCACCGGATCGACGGAGAGCTCTGGAAACACCATATATTTT.

This clone has just one count. The J gene is TRBJ2-2, the V gene TRBV7-3; TRBD2 agrees at 8 bases. V trimming: 0 bases; J trimming: 3 bases; junction bases outside the gene matches: 12. Germline V gives CDR1 SGHTA, CDR2 FQGTGA. The CDR3 totals 19 residues. The CDR3: CASSLTSLGAGEYTGELFF. The CDR3 nucleotides read TGTGCCAGCAGCTTAACCTCCTTAGGAGCGGGAGAGTACACCGGGGAGCTGTTTTTT.

The genes are TRBV25-1 and TRBJ1-2, with a possible D match to TRBD1 (6 bases). The CDR3 spans 14 residues. Germline CDR1 is MGHDK and CDR2 is SYGVNS. V was pared by 3 bases and J by 4 bases, with 12 bases between. In DNA form, the CDR3 reads TGTGCCAGCAGTGAGGGCGGGACAACCTATGGCTACACCTTC. Protein product: CASSEGGTTYGYTF.

The rearrangement joins TRBV6-5 to TRBJ2-7; D is perhaps TRBD1 (6 bases). Germline assignment: CDR1 MNHEY and CDR2 SVGAGI. This CDR3 region has 12 residues. V dropped 8 bases and J dropped 2 bases, with 10 bases sitting between them. In DNA form, the CDR3 reads TGTGCCAGCTGGGACAACACCTACGAGCAGTACTTC. This encodes CASWDNTYEQYF.

This clone was detected only a few times. V usage is TRBV9 and J usage is TRBJ2-3, with 8 bases identical to TRBD1. The germline gives CDR1 SGDLS, CDR2 YYNGEE. With V trimmed by 0 bases and J by 2 bases, 5 bases remained unmatched. The CDR3 extends over 16 amino acids. The DNA for the CDR3 is TGTGCCAGCAGCGTAGACCCAGGGGGCATCACAGATACGCAGTATTTT. Its protein is CASSVDPGGITDTQYF.

This clone was seen only once. The rearrangement joins TRBV6-5 to TRBJ1-2; a possible D gene is TRBD1 (5 bases). The CDR3 is 13 residues long. V lost 5 bases, J lost 6 bases, and 13 bases lay in between. The germline V gene has CDR1 MNHEY and CDR2 SVGAGI. The CDR3 here is CASSQGLVDGYTF. The CDR3 coding sequence is TGTGCCAGCAGTCAGGGCCTAGTAGATGGCTACACCTTC.

V usage is TRBV11-3 and J usage is TRBJ1-1, with D maybe TRBD1 (5 bases). Germline V gene sequence: CDR1 SGHNT, CDR2 YENEEA. V was shortened by 4 bases and J by 6 bases, with 12 bases between the two germline ends. This CDR3 has 13 amino acids. Written as DNA, the CDR3 is TGTGCCAGCAGCTCGCAGGGTTCCCCTGAAGCTTTCTTT. Protein sequence: CASSSQGSPEAFF.

V and J are TRBV19 and TRBJ1-1; 7 bases align to TRBD1. CDR3 length: 15 amino acids. The germline V gene has CDR1 LNHDA and CDR2 SQIVND (reference sequence). V was pared by 5 bases and J by 0 bases, with 6 bases of the junction left unmatched. CDR3 coding DNA: TGTGCCAGTAGTGAGGACAGGTTCATGAACACTGAAGCTTTCTTT. It translates to CASSEDRFMNTEAFF.

The gene calls are TRBV5-4 and TRBJ2-2; D is unresolved. Germline V gene sequence: CDR1 SGHNT, CDR2 YYREEE (reference sequence). The length of the CDR3 is 13 residues. V was trimmed by 0 bases and J by 5 bases, leaving 5 bases between them. The CDR3 spells CASSLVGTGELFF. In DNA form, the CDR3 reads TGTGCCAGCAGCTTGGTAGGAACCGGGGAGCTGTTTTTT.

The genes are TRBV3-1 (or the pseudogene TRBV3-2) and TRBJ1-2, with 7 bases lining up with TRBD1. CDR1 LGHDT and CDR2 YNNKEL come from the germline V gene (reference sequence). V lost 3 bases, J lost 13 bases, and 8 bases stayed unmatched. CDR3 length: 12 amino acids. The chain's CDR3 is CASSHGGGEVTF. The CDR3 nucleotides read TGTGCCAGCAGCCATGGAGGGGGCGAAGTCACCTTC.

The chain recombines TRBV5-4 with TRBJ2-7; no firm D call. The CDR3 has 11 amino acids. Deletions cut 4 bases from V and 7 bases from J, with 9 bases between. From germline, CDR1 is SGHNT and CDR2 YYREEE (reference sequence). CDR3 nucleotides: TGTGCCAGCAGCCTTTCTGGAGAGCAGTACTTC. Amino acids: CASSLSGEQYF.

This rearrangement joins TRBV4-2 to TRBJ2-1, with 8 bases matching TRBD2. The V gene end was trimmed by 0 bases and the J gene end by 6 bases; junction bases not matched to a gene: 7. The CDR3 runs to 16 residues. Germline-derived CDR1 and CDR2 are LGHNA and YNFKEQ. The CDR3 loop is CASSQDVDSGVNEQFF. The CDR3 DNA reads TGTGCCAGCAGCCAAGATGTGGATAGCGGGGTCAATGAGCAGTTCTTC.

This clone has only a few counts. The rearrangement links TRBV7-9 to TRBJ1-5; D unclear. Germline-derived CDR1 and CDR2 are SEHNR and FQNEAQ (reference sequence). V dropped 6 bases and J dropped 5 bases, with 8 bases sitting between them. The CDR3 is made up of 12 amino acids. The CDR3 loop reads CASSQQHQPQHF. CDR3 nucleotides: TGTGCCAGCAGTCAACAGCATCAGCCCCAGCATTTT.

The rearrangement links TRBV29-1 to TRBJ1-2; the match to TRBD1 covers 10 bases. V lost 5 bases, J lost 6 bases, and 12 bases stayed unmatched. CDR1 is SQVTM and CDR2 is ANQGSEA in the germline V gene. The CDR3 runs 15 residues. CDR3 sequence: CSVWSPGTGDHGYTF. CDR3 coding DNA: TGCAGCGTTTGGTCCCCCGGGACAGGGGATCATGGCTACACCTTC.

This clone was counted between two and nine times. The chain combines TRBV6-1 with TRBJ1-2; 8 bases are shared with TRBD1. Unmatched junction bases numbered 7, after V lost 3 bases and J lost 4 bases. The germline V gene has CDR1 MNHNS and CDR2 SASEGT. This CDR3 region has 15 residues. The CDR3 sequence is CASSDDRGVVYGYTF. CDR3 DNA: TGTGCCAGCAGTGACGACAGGGGTGTGGTCTATGGCTACACCTTC.

V is TRBV9 and J is TRBJ2-1; 7 positions agree with TRBD2. V trimming: 0 bases; J trimming: 5 bases; junction bases outside the gene matches: 11. Germline CDR1 reads SGDLS; CDR2 reads YYNGEE. The CDR3 has 17 residues. CDR3 in DNA: TGTGCCAGCAGCGTAGGGGCTAGCGGTATGCGCCACAATGAGCAGTTCTTC. It yields the protein CASSVGASGMRHNEQFF.

The chain has TRBV25-1 and TRBJ2-7; D may be TRBD2 (5 bases). From germline, CDR1 is MGHDK and CDR2 SYGVNS. V was trimmed by 7 bases and J by 1 base, leaving 14 bases between them. This CDR3 is built from 14 residues. CDR3 in DNA: TGTGCCAGCACCGGGGATTTTCGATCCTACGAGCAGTACTTC. It specifies CASTGDFRSYEQYF.

This clone was observed once. The chain joins TRBV11-3 to TRBJ1-1; a weak D match, TRBD1 (6 bases). V lost 1 base and J 4 bases, leaving 19 bases between the germline ends. This CDR3 is 17 amino acids long. Germline V CDR1 and CDR2: SGHNT, YENEEA. CDR3 nucleotides: TGTGCCAGCAGCTTAGGCGGAAGTGGGGGCGTATGCACTGAAGCTTTCTTT. This encodes CASSLGGSGGVCTEAFF.

This chain links TRBV10-3 with TRBJ2-7; D may be TRBD1 (5 bases). The V gene lost 3 bases and the J gene lost 4 bases, with 10 bases spanning the gap. This CDR3 comprises 13 residues. CDR1 ENHRY and CDR2 SYGVKD come from the germline V gene. The CDR3 nucleotides read TGTGCCATCAGTGATGAGACAGTTTACGAGCAGTACTTC. Translation: CAISDETVYEQYF.

This sequence joins TRBV2 and TRBJ1-6; D gene ambiguous. V lost 4 bases and J 4 bases, leaving 11 bases between the germline ends. The length of the CDR3 is 15 residues. Germline CDR1 reads SNHLY; CDR2 reads FYNNEI. The CDR3 reads CASSARLPYNSPLHF. Written as DNA, the CDR3 is TGTGCCAGCAGTGCCAGGCTGCCTTATAATTCACCCCTCCACTTT.

This chain links TRBV9 with TRBJ2-5, with 7 bases identical to TRBD2. The CDR3 has 14 amino acids. Trimming at V came to 4 bases and at J to 1 base, leaving 4 bases not matched to a gene. CDR1 SGDLS and CDR2 YYNGEE come from the germline V gene. The CDR3 DNA follows: TGTGCCAGCAGCAGCGGGAACGCCCAAGAGACCCAGTACTTC. Amino acid sequence: CASSSGNAQETQYF.

Note on this clone: A junction end diverges from the germline sequence, so it may reflect a read error. The chain has TRBV7-2 and TRBJ2-7; D possibly matches TRBD1 or TRBD2 (5 bases each). The CDR3 is 14 residues long. Germline loops: CDR1 SGHTA, CDR2 FQGNSA. The CDR3 nucleotides are TGTGCCAGCGTCTCGTCCGGGGCCTCCCACGAGCAGTACTTC. Translation gives CASVSSGASHEQYF.

This chain connects TRBV6-6 to TRBJ1-2; a possible D gene is TRBD1 (5 bases). The germline V gene encodes CDR1 MNHNY and CDR2 SVGAGI (reference sequence). V was cut by 3 bases and J by 0 bases, with 14 bases left in between. The length of the CDR3 is 16 residues. CDR3 amino acids: CASSYGALPPNYGYTF. CDR3 sequence (DNA): TGTGCCAGCAGTTATGGGGCGCTCCCACCTAACTATGGCTACACCTTC.

This CDR3 is CATRGEGRTDTQYF. For the CDR3, the DNA is TGTGCCACTCGAGGTGAGGGGCGGACAGATACGCAGTATTTT. The chain couples TRBV19 to TRBJ2-3; D tentatively reads TRBD1 or TRBD2 (5 bases each). This CDR3 is built from 14 residues. Trimming removed 10 bases from V and 3 bases from J, with 17 bases in between. Germline V gives CDR1 LNHDA, CDR2 SQIVND (reference sequence).

The chain is built from TRBV28 and TRBJ2-7, with 8 bases matching TRBD1. In germline, CDR1 is MDHEN, CDR2 SYDVKM. The CDR3 length is 15 residues. With 1 base clipped from V and 5 bases from J, the junction kept 7 bases outside the gene matches. DNA of the CDR3: TGTGCCAGCAGTTTATCGCCAGGGGGCTGGGACGAGCAGTACTTC. As protein: CASSLSPGGWDEQYF.

This clone was observed a handful of times. This chain uses TRBV27 with TRBJ2-5; unclear D gene. Germline-derived CDR1 and CDR2 are MNHEY and SMNVEV (reference sequence). Trimming stripped 2 bases from V and 2 bases from J, with 9 bases between. The CDR3 consists of 14 residues. CDR3 DNA sequence: TGTGCCAGCAGTTTAAAGTCCGCACAAGAGACCCAGTACTTC. It yields the protein CASSLKSAQETQYF.